A selection of T cell receptor beta chains follows, all from one sample in a study of T cells after yellow fever vaccination. One entry per CDR3 protein results from TCRdb running MiXCR on the 5' RACE reads. This sample has a few hundred thousand distinct CDR3 sequences, with 9.5% to 13% found just once. Sequencing was performed on PBMCs, taken on the day of the first yellow fever vaccination. The receptors originated from a man between 18 and 35 years old who received the YFV17D yellow fever vaccine. Each CDR3 is given with its conserved first and last residue. A D gene is named only where the DNA matches it firmly. Size is stated for part of the rows, as once, few or many counts, or as a class when the clone is expanded.

J: TRBJ2-7
D: -
size: few
V: TRBV6-2/TRBV6-3
CDR3: CATKPTGYTYEQYF
DNA: TGTGCCACTAAGCCTACAGGGTACACCTACGAGCAGTACTTC

J: TRBJ2-6
D: -
size: few
V: TRBV20-1
CDR3: CSARWFLSGANVLTF
DNA: TGCAGTGCTCGGTGGTTCCTCTCTGGGGCCAACGTCCTGACTTTC

J: TRBJ2-3
D: TRBD1
size: -
V: TRBV29-1
CDR3: CSASGGSAQYF
DNA: TGCAGCGCATCAGGGGGCTCGGCGCAGTATTTT

J: TRBJ2-5
D: -
size: few
V: TRBV2
CDR3: CASSSSDYQETQYF
DNA: TGTGCCAGCAGTTCCTCAGACTACCAAGAGACCCAGTACTTC

J: TRBJ2-5
D: TRBD2
size: few
V: TRBV20-1
CDR3: CSARDLLAGGFQETQYF
DNA: TGCAGTGCTAGAGATTTGCTAGCGGGGGGCTTCCAAGAGACCCAGTACTTC

J: TRBJ1-2
D: -
size: -
V: TRBV5-1
CDR3: CASSLVGTRDYGYTF
DNA: TGCGCCAGCAGCTTGGTAGGGACACGGGACTATGGCTACACCTTC

J: TRBJ2-1
D: TRBD2
size: -
V: TRBV12-3/TRBV12-4
CDR3: CASSHIAGAYNEQFF
DNA: TGTGCCAGCAGCCATATAGCGGGGGCCTACAATGAGCAGTTCTTC

J: TRBJ1-6
D: TRBD1
size: -
V: TRBV7-2
CDR3: CASSLRITGTGGSPLHF
DNA: TGTGCCAGCAGCTTAAGGATTACCGGGACAGGGGGCTCACCCCTCCACTTT

J: TRBJ2-1
D: -
size: -
V: TRBV12-3/TRBV12-4
CDR3: CASSGLGGFREQFF
DNA: TGTGCCAGCAGTGGTCTAGGAGGGTTTCGCGAGCAGTTCTTC

J: TRBJ2-6
D: TRBD1
size: few
V: TRBV23-1
CDR3: CASPGQGYGANVLTF
DNA: TGCGCCAGTCCGGGACAGGGGTACGGGGCCAACGTCCTGACTTTC

J: TRBJ2-7
D: TRBD1
size: many
V: TRBV5-1
CDR3: CASSPGTGYYEQYF
DNA: TGCGCCAGCAGCCCGGGGACAGGGTACTACGAGCAGTACTTC

J: TRBJ2-2
D: -
size: few
V: TRBV12-3/TRBV12-4
CDR3: CASSLAGETGELFF
DNA: TGTGCCAGCAGTTTAGCGGGGGAGACCGGGGAGCTGTTTTTT

J: TRBJ2-6
D: -
size: many
V: TRBV5-1
CDR3: CASSNRVSGANVLTF
DNA: TGCGCCAGCAGCAACAGGGTCTCTGGGGCCAACGTCCTGACTTTC

J: TRBJ1-1
D: -
size: few
V: TRBV28
CDR3: CASTAGGLNTEAFF
DNA: TGTGCCAGCACCGCCGGGGGATTGAACACTGAAGCTTTCTTT

J: TRBJ1-2
D: -
size: few
V: TRBV12-3/TRBV12-4
CDR3: CASSLGPRRTGGYTF
DNA: TGTGCCAGCAGTTTAGGACCCCGACGGACCGGCGGCTACACCTTC

J: TRBJ2-6
D: -
size: many
V: TRBV12-3/TRBV12-4
CDR3: CASSLRGSGANVLTF
DNA: TGTGCCAGCAGTTTAAGGGGCTCTGGGGCCAACGTCCTGACTTTC